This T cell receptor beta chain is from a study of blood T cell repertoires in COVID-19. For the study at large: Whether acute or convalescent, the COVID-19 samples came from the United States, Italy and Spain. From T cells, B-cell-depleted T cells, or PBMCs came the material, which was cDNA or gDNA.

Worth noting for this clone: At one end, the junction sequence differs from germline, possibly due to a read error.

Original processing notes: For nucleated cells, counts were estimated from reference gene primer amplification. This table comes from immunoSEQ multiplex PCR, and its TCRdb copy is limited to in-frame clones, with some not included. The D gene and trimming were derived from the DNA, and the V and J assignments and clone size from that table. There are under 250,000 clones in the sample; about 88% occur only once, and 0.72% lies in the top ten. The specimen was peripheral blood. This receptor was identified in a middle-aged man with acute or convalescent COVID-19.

CDR3: CARSIWGGVAGAYNEQFF. As DNA, the CDR3 is TGTGCCCGTAGTATATGGGGGGGGGTAGCGGGAGCGTACAATGAGCAGTTCTTC. This chain links TRBV19 with TRBJ2-1, with 9 bases that match TRBD2. CDR3 length equals 18 residues. The V gene's germline CDR1 is LNHDA and CDR2 SQIVND (reference sequence).